The 6 T cell receptor beta chains listed next were all sequenced from one sample in a study of CD8 T cells in Susac syndrome. A quantity of about 0.45 to 1 ug RNA underwent reverse transcription using random hexamers. From the immunoSEQ multiplex PCR reads, TCRdb called clonotypes with MiXCR, one entry per CDR3 protein. Among some 450,000 distinct CDR3 sequences listed, more than 70% were seen once. What was sequenced was CD8+ T cells from PBMCs. The receptors shown here come from a human donor with multiple sclerosis.

Concerning this clonotype itself: At one boundary the junction diverges from the germline segment, which might be a read error. The V call is TRBV27, the J call TRBJ2-1; perhaps D is TRBD1 or TRBD2 (5 bases each). CDR1 MNHEY and CDR2 SMNVEV come from the germline V gene (reference sequence). The CDR3 runs to 12 residues. As DNA, the CDR3 is TGTGCCGGCAGTGGGGACGGGAATGAGCAGTTCTTC. Its protein product is CAGSGDGNEQFF.

This clonotype was counted between two and nine times. The rearrangement links TRBV6-6 to TRBJ1-1; 8 bases line up with TRBD1. This CDR3 has 14 amino acids. Trimming at V came to 6 bases and at J to 4 bases, leaving 7 bases not matched to a gene. The germline CDR1 and CDR2 sequences are MNHNY and SVGAGI (reference sequence). The CDR3 nucleotides read TGTGCCAGCAGCTCAGGGGGCTTGGGCACTGAAGCTTTCTTT. It is translated as CASSSGGLGTEAFF.

The chain employs TRBV5-4 and TRBJ2-3; 9 bases are shared with TRBD1. Germline trimming cut 4 bases from V and 2 bases from J; bases unmatched to any gene: 8. CDR3 length: 16 residues. Germline V CDR1 and CDR2: SGHNT, YYREEE (reference sequence). The CDR3: CASSTHDRGFTDTQYF. The CDR3 bases are TGTGCCAGCAGCACACATGACAGGGGGTTCACAGATACGCAGTATTTT.

This chain links TRBV11-2 with TRBJ2-7, with D tentatively TRBD2 (7 bases). The ends were cut back, 7 bases at V and 0 bases at J, with 19 bases in the middle. This CDR3 spans 16 amino acids. Germline CDR1 is SGHAT and CDR2 is FQNNGV. The CDR3 DNA sequence: TGTGCCAGCACCAACCTGGGGGGGCCGCACTCCTACGAGCAGTACTTC. It specifies CASTNLGGPHSYEQYF. Complete variable domain (other parts from reference TRBV11-2 and TRBJ2-7): EAGVAQSPRYKIIEKRQSVAFWCNPISGHATLYWYQQILGQGPKLLIQFQNNGVVDDSQLPKDRFSAERLKGVDSTLKIQPAKLEDSAVYLCASTNLGGPHSYEQYFGPGTRLTVT.

This chain connects TRBV6-1 to TRBJ1-5; unclear D gene. The CDR3 extends over 15 amino acids. Deletions cut 0 bases from V and 0 bases from J, with 6 bases between. The germline V gene has CDR1 MNHNS and CDR2 SASEGT. CDR3 DNA: TGTGCCAGCAGTGAAGCGCGGGCTAGCAATCAGCCCCAGCATTTT. Its translation: CASSEARASNQPQHF.

The gene calls are TRBV6-5 and TRBJ1-3; 9 nucleotides agree with TRBD1. The CDR3 sequence is 20 residues long. In germline, CDR1 is MNHEY, CDR2 SVGAGI. The ends lost 1 base at V and 1 base at J; junction bases unmatched: 14. CDR3 nucleotides: TGTGCCAGCAGTTACTTGGCCGGGACAGGGTGGGGTTCTTCTGGAAACACCATATATTTT. Translation: CASSYLAGTGWGSSGNTIYF.